Ten or more counts support the clone carrying this TCR beta chain. Antigen specificity is unknown. This sample is drawn from a study of T cells in Graves' hyperthyroidism and ophthalmopathy. Germline V lookup: CDR1 SNHLY, CDR2 FYNNEI. The CDR3 has 13 amino acids. V lost 2 bases to trimming and J lost 4 bases, with 6 bases between them. Amplified TCR beta CDR3 regions came from RNA transcripts. The HTBI primer set was used in a first-round RT-PCR of the TCR CDR3. TCRdb re-called the multiplex PCR reads with MiXCR, one entry per CDR3 protein. This sample carries about half a million distinct CDR3 sequences, nearly 20% of them seen once, and the ten largest clones take over 45%. Exclusion of patients followed from uncontrolled infection, other autoimmune disease, pregnancy or lactation. Every diagnosis used clinical symptoms, serum thyroxine and TRAb, thyroid ultrasound and orbital computed tomography.

General study results and limits: Blood also showed most of the thyroid clonotypes that were expanded above 0.001. Ophthalmopathy could be told apart from stable hyperthyroidism with a 13 V-J model.

This receptor was obtained from a man aged 35 to 55 with Graves' ophthalmopathy. Sequencing used blood. This chain uses TRBV2 with TRBJ1-5; D may be TRBD1 (5 bases). CDR3: CASSEQGNQPQHF. In nucleotides, the CDR3 is TGTGCCAGCAGTGAACAGGGTAATCAGCCCCAGCATTTT.